The T cell receptor beta chain described here comes from a study of blood T cells in healthy people across ages. Together with a sample-barcoded 5' primer, a J-beta primer mix was included in a second PCR lasting about 6 to 11 cycles. From each sample, at least 2.5 million paired-end reads containing CDR3 were obtained. TCRdb reanalysed the 5' RACE reads using MiXCR and keeps one entry per CDR3 protein. The sample lists 780,000 or so distinct CDR3 sequences, around 25% seen once, with around 3.6% in the top ten. The CDR3 sequence is 15 residues long. The germline V gene encodes CDR1 DFQATT and CDR2 SNEGSKA (reference sequence). V lost 0 bases and J lost 4; bases outside the gene matches: 4. This sample also appeared in a second study, on T cells of mothers and their children.

The chain has TRBV20-1 and TRBJ2-1, with TRBD1 matching 9 bases. This clonotype was obtained from a boy younger than 18 in good health. Sequenced: blood. The CDR3 DNA reads as TGCAGTGCTAGAGATGGGGACAGGGCATACAATGAGCAGTTCTTC. This encodes CSARDGDRAYNEQFF.